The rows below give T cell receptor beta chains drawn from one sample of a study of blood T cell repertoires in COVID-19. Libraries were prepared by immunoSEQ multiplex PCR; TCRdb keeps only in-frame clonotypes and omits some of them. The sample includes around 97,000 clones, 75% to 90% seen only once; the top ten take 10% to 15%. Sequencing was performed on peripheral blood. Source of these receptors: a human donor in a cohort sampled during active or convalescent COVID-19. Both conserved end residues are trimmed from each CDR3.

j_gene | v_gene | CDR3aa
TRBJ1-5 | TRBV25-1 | ASRPNRPQH
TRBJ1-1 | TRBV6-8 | ASALKGSAGDYTEAF
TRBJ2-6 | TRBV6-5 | ASMTGGANVLT
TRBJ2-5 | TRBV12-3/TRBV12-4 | ASRSSETQY
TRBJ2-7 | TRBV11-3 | ASSWDRTYEQY
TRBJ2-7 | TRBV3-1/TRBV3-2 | ASSQGSRRGEQY
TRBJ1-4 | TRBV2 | ASSIEGVTQSKLF
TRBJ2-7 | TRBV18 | ASSPFLRPGTSGGAYEQY
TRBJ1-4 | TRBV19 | ASISQGPNEKLF
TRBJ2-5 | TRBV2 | ASSVGQLLETQY
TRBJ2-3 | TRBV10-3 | ATGRGDTQY
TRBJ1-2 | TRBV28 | ASRLTEPNYGYT
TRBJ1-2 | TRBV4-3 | ASSLDDTGGYT
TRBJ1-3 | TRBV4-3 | ASSHIGGHITQSSGNTIY
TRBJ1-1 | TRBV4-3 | ASSQVADRVGEAF
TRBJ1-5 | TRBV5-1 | ASSLGTGIQPQH
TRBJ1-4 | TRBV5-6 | ASSLGWAKEKLF
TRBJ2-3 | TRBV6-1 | ASSEQRVDTQY
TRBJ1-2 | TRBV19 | ASSIERASYGYT
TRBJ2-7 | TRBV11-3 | ASSLVAGEYEQY
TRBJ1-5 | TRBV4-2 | ASSPEEDNQPQH
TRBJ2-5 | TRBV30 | AWSLTSGGAWETQY
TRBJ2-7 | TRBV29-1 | SVEDRGTDSYEQY
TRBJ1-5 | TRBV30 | AWEQGQGQPQH
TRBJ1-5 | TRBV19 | ASSSQGSQH
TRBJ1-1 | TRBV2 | ASSEAPTGVIGEAF
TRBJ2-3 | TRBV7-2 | ASSSAGGIDTQY
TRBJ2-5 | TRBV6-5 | ASRLAGDVETQY
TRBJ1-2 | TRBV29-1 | SVGRRQQGGGYT
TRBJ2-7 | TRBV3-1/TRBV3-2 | ASSRMTSGGPYEQY
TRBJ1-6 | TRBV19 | ASSMSSTGIPSPLH
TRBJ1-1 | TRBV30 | AWAGGRGVEAF
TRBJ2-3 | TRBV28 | ASSSSGHYTDTQY
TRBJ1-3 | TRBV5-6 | ASSLAPVGLSGNTIY
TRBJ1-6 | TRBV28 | ASSGRQGFVSPLH
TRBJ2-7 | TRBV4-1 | ASSLVRGRSYEQY
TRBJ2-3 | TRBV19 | ASSIVGGASTDTQY
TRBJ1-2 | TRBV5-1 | ASSPRGYGYT
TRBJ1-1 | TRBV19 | ASIAGMVTEAF
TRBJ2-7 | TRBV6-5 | ASSSPGQGRPYEQY
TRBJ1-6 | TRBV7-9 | ASSFETDPMDSPLH
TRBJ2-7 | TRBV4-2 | ASSQGVAGGRSLSYEQY
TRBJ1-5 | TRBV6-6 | ASRGTDDQPQH
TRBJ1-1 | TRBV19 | ASTPRDRHTEAF
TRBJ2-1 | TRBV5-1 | ASSPGQADNEQF
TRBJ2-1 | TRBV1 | TSGTGLAGSRPYNEQF